These T cell receptor beta chains were read from a single sample in a study of blood T cell repertoires in COVID-19. Assay used: immunoSEQ multiplex PCR; TCRdb lists only in-frame clones, some missing. Among approximately 180,000 clones, around nine tenths were seen once, and the ten largest hold around 13%. The sample consisted of peripheral blood. The origin of the receptors is an older woman with COVID-19, enrolled during active disease. The CDR3 runs from the conserved cysteine through the conserved F or W.

>TRBJ1-6|TRBV3-1/TRBV3-2
CASSQRTGGNSPLHF
>TRBJ1-5|TRBV9
CASSVDDRGNQPQHF
>TRBJ1-2|TRBV5-1
CASSVDTTYGYTF
>TRBJ1-2|TRBV28
CASSLKGAANYGYTF
>TRBJ2-1|TRBV24-1
CATSDPTGLDNEQFF
>TRBJ2-7|TRBV6-5
CASREGGTGTYEQYF
>TRBJ2-7|TRBV7-2
CASSLVGGPYEQYF
>TRBJ1-3|TRBV28
CASSPLVIYSGNTIYF
>TRBJ2-2|TRBV5-1
CASSPASGYTGELFF
>TRBJ2-3|TRBV15
CATSRDGGIHTDTQYF
>TRBJ2-7|TRBV12-3/TRBV12-4
CASSFQGIYEQYF
>TRBJ2-7|TRBV30
CAWSVSRDWSEQYF
>TRBJ1-2|TRBV28
CASSPSGTGPSSHGYTF
>TRBJ1-4|TRBV30
CAWSVNRGNEKLFF
>TRBJ2-1|TRBV27
CASSLSWARDNEQFF
>TRBJ1-1|TRBV4-3
CASSQLNSLNTEAFF
>TRBJ1-6|TRBV6-6
CASSLGQGSSPLHF
>TRBJ1-2|TRBV30
CAWSGRRTGFDGYTF
>TRBJ1-5|TRBV30
CAWSYTGSGNQPQHF
>TRBJ2-7|TRBV27
CASSLRRESYEQYF